This is a list of T cell receptor beta chains from one sample in a study of cytomegalovirus exposure and HLA in healthy donors. Generated by immunoSEQ multiplex PCR, the TCRdb table keeps only in-frame clones and is missing some. The table has 200,000 to 250,000 clones, around 85% seen once. The specimen sequenced was PBMCs. All receptors derive from a human donor in good health. Each CDR3 is given with its conserved first and last residue. D genes are given only for firm matches. Some rows mark clone size as missing; the rest say once, few, many or name a class of expanded clone.

v_call: TRBV28; d_call: .; clone_size: few; j_call: TRBJ2-5; cdr3_aa: CASSLSGRQETQYF; cdr3_nt: TGTGCCAGCAGTTTATCCGGGAGACAAGAGACCCAGTACTTC
v_call: TRBV4-3; d_call: TRBD1; clone_size: few; j_call: TRBJ1-2; cdr3_aa: CASSQAGTGGIYGYTF; cdr3_nt: TGCGCCAGCAGCCAGGCGGGGACAGGGGGCATCTATGGCTACACCTTC
v_call: TRBV5-1; d_call: .; clone_size: .; j_call: TRBJ2-7; cdr3_aa: CASSFGWSSYEQYF; cdr3_nt: TGCGCCAGCAGCTTTGGCTGGAGCTCCTACGAGCAGTACTTC
v_call: TRBV2; d_call: .; clone_size: few; j_call: TRBJ1-1; cdr3_aa: CASLGQQNTEAFF; cdr3_nt: TGTGCCAGCCTTGGACAGCAGAACACTGAAGCTTTCTTT
v_call: TRBV11-1; d_call: TRBD2; clone_size: .; j_call: TRBJ2-2; cdr3_aa: CASSLTSDVNTGELFF; cdr3_nt: TGTGCCAGCAGTCTTACTAGCGACGTGAACACCGGGGAGCTGTTTTTT
v_call: TRBV29-1; d_call: .; clone_size: .; j_call: TRBJ2-5; cdr3_aa: CSVVRQNQETQYF; cdr3_nt: TGCAGCGTCGTTAGACAGAACCAAGAGACCCAGTACTTC
v_call: TRBV5-5; d_call: .; clone_size: few; j_call: TRBJ2-7; cdr3_aa: CASSLARGVYEQYF; cdr3_nt: TGTGCCAGCAGCTTGGCCAGGGGAGTCTACGAGCAGTACTTC
v_call: TRBV28; d_call: TRBD2; clone_size: few; j_call: TRBJ2-3; cdr3_aa: CASTAGGTDTQYF; cdr3_nt: TGTGCCAGCACCGCGGGGGGCACAGATACGCAGTATTTT
v_call: TRBV4-3; d_call: .; clone_size: once; j_call: TRBJ1-3; cdr3_aa: CASGQGRPGLIGNTIYF; cdr3_nt: TGCGCCAGCGGCCAAGGAAGACCAGGCCTGATTGGAAACACCATATATTTT
v_call: TRBV18; d_call: TRBD1; clone_size: .; j_call: TRBJ1-1; cdr3_aa: CASSPPAGGHAEAFF; cdr3_nt: TGTGCCAGCTCACCACCCGCAGGGGGCCACGCTGAAGCTTTCTTT